The rows below give T cell receptor beta chains drawn from one sample of a study of blood T cell repertoires in COVID-19. The repertoire was sequenced with immunoSEQ multiplex PCR; TCRdb's copy has only in-frame clones and lacks some. The table records more than 250,000 clones, around nine tenths of them present only once. The sequenced sample was PBMCs or T cells enriched from blood (not recorded which). The receptors derive from a woman aged 40 to 49 who had recovered from COVID-19. CDR3s include the opening cysteine and the closing phenylalanine or tryptophan. The D gene is left open where the match is weak. Clone size, where shown, is once, few, many, or a class for clones that have expanded.

j_call	clone_size	v_call	cdr3_length	d_call	cdr3_nt	cdr3_aa
TRBJ2-3	NA	TRBV7-2	16	TRBD2	TGTGCCAGCAGCATGCGGACTAGCGTGATGGCAGATACGCAGTATTTT	CASSMRTSVMADTQYF
TRBJ2-6	NA	TRBV15	17	TRBD1	TGTGCCACCAGCAGACCGGGACAGGGGTCTGGGGCCAACGTCCTGACTTTC	CATSRPGQGSGANVLTF
TRBJ1-1	NA	TRBV4-1	16	NA	TGCGCCAGCAGCCAAGAGCGCGGGGGGACTTGGGCTGAAGCTTTCTTT	CASSQERGGTWAEAFF
TRBJ2-5	NA	TRBV20-1	15	TRBD1	TGCAGTGCTAGTGTTGGGACAGGGGCTGGAGAGACCCAGTACTTC	CSASVGTGAGETQYF
TRBJ1-2	NA	TRBV5-1	13	TRBD1	TGCGCCAGCAGCTATGGACAGGGCTATGGCTACACCTTC	CASSYGQGYGYTF
TRBJ1-1	NA	TRBV14	16	NA	TGTGCCAGCAGCCAAGTAACAGGAGCTTGGGGCACTGAAGCTTTCTTT	CASSQVTGAWGTEAFF
TRBJ1-1	NA	TRBV6-2/TRBV6-3	14	NA	TGTGCCAGCAGTTGGAGGAGGGAGAACACTGAAGCTTTCTTT	CASSWRRENTEAFF
TRBJ1-1	NA	TRBV7-6	15	NA	TGTGCCAGCAGCTTATTACGGGGGATTAACACTGAAGCTTTCTTT	CASSLLRGINTEAFF
TRBJ1-5	few	TRBV18	16	NA	TGTGCCAGCTCAGATACCGGGTCAGAGTGGAATCAGCCCCAGCATTTT	CASSDTGSEWNQPQHF
TRBJ1-5	NA	TRBV23-1	16	TRBD1	TGCGCCAGCAGTCAATCGGGAGGGACAGGGATTCAGCCCCAGCATTTT	CASSQSGGTGIQPQHF
TRBJ1-6	NA	TRBV28	15	TRBD1	TGTGCCAGCAGTGGGAGACAGGGTGGGAATTCACCCCTCCACTTT	CASSGRQGGNSPLHF
TRBJ2-6	NA	TRBV4-1	15	TRBD1	TGCGCCAGCAAGACAGGGCAAACTGGGGCCAACGTCCTGACTTTC	CASKTGQTGANVLTF
TRBJ1-3	NA	TRBV29-1	12	NA	TGCAGCGTACTGAATTCTGGAAACACCATATATTTT	CSVLNSGNTIYF
TRBJ1-1	NA	TRBV15	13	NA	TGTGCCACCAGCAGCTCGGAGGGGTCTGAAGCTTTCTTT	CATSSSEGSEAFF
TRBJ1-1	NA	TRBV7-2	12	NA	TGTGCCAGCAGCTTAGAGGTCGGGGGAGCTTTCTTT	CASSLEVGGAFF
TRBJ2-3	NA	TRBV6-2/TRBV6-3	16	NA	TGTGCCAGCAGTTACGTATCCTATGGTGCGGCAGATACGCAGTATTTT	CASSYVSYGAADTQYF
TRBJ2-7	NA	TRBV7-9	14	NA	TGTGCCAGCAGCTTAAGGGAGGAATTCTACGAGCAGTACTTC	CASSLREEFYEQYF
TRBJ2-3	NA	TRBV6-1	17	TRBD2	TGTGCCAGCAGTGAAGAATCCCTAGCGGCTAGCACAGATACGCAGTATTTT	CASSEESLAASTDTQYF
TRBJ2-7	NA	TRBV5-6	14	TRBD1	TGTGCCAGCAGCTTCGGACAGGGGGCCAACGAGCAGTACTTC	CASSFGQGANEQYF
TRBJ2-1	NA	TRBV6-4	14	NA	TGTGCCAGCAGCAGGGACTGGGGGGTCAATGAGCAGTTCTTC	CASSRDWGVNEQFF
TRBJ2-7	NA	TRBV10-3	12	NA	TGTGCCACCCGGGATCCCGGACACGAGCAGTACTTC	CATRDPGHEQYF
TRBJ2-7	few	TRBV10-3	15	TRBD1	TGTGCCATCAGTGGGTCCGGGACAGGGGGTCACGAGCAGTACTTC	CAISGSGTGGHEQYF
TRBJ1-6	NA	TRBV6-5	13	TRBD1	TGTGCCAGCAGAACGACAGGGAACTCACCCCTCCACTTT	CASRTTGNSPLHF
TRBJ2-2	once	TRBV7-6	15	NA	TGTGCCAGCAGCGCCACAGGGTCGAACACCGGGGAGCTGTTTTTT	CASSATGSNTGELFF
TRBJ2-3	once	TRBV14	17	TRBD2	TGTGCCAGCAGCCAAGACCGACTAGCTCCTAGCACAGATACGCAGTATTTT	CASSQDRLAPSTDTQYF
TRBJ2-7	once	TRBV5-8	15	TRBD2	TGTGCCAGCAGCTTGGTGGGGGGGGGTAGGTACGAGCAGTACTTC	CASSLVGGGRYEQYF
TRBJ2-2	few	TRBV27	16	TRBD2	TGTGCCAGCAGTTACGGGACTAGCGGGGGTACCGGGGAGCTGTTTTTT	CASSYGTSGGTGELFF
TRBJ2-1	NA	TRBV4-3	15	NA	TGCGCCAGCAGCCAAGATTGGGCCTCCTACAATGAGCAGTTCTTC	CASSQDWASYNEQFF
TRBJ1-3	NA	TRBV30	16	TRBD1	TGTGCCTGGAGTGTACCTCTTGGACAGGGTGACCACACCATATATTTT	CAWSVPLGQGDHTIYF
TRBJ2-7	NA	TRBV7-2	15	TRBD2	TGTGCCAGCAGCCGGGGTACTAGCGGAACTTCTGAGCAGTACTTC	CASSRGTSGTSEQYF
TRBJ2-1	NA	TRBV3-1/TRBV3-2	15	NA	TGTGCCAGCAGCCGAGGAGGGGCCCGCACCAATGAGCAGTTCTTC	CASSRGGARTNEQFF
TRBJ2-1	once	TRBV28	15	NA	TGTGCCAGCAGTCCAGGCGGGGCCTCCTACAATGAGCAGTTCTTC	CASSPGGASYNEQFF
TRBJ2-3	NA	TRBV6-2/TRBV6-3	20	NA	TGTGCCAGCAGTCCGGGACACGCCGGTGGAGGCGGGAGAGGGTTAGATACGCAGTATTTT	CASSPGHAGGGGRGLDTQYF
TRBJ2-3	NA	TRBV11-2	17	NA	TGTGCCAGCACGCGGTTAGGGGGCGGGACCCGCACAGATACGCAGTATTTT	CASTRLGGGTRTDTQYF
TRBJ2-7	NA	TRBV6-2/TRBV6-3	12	NA	TGTGCCAGCAGTGATAGCGACTACGAGCAGTACTTC	CASSDSDYEQYF
TRBJ2-1	NA	TRBV7-2	17	TRBD2	TGTGCCAGCAGCTTAGGGGTAACTAGCGGCTCATACAATGAGCAGTTCTTC	CASSLGVTSGSYNEQFF
TRBJ2-1	NA	TRBV4-2	14	TRBD2	TGTGCCAGCCTTTCGGGACTAGCGGACAATGAGCAGTTCTTC	CASLSGLADNEQFF
TRBJ1-1	NA	TRBV7-8	15	TRBD1	TGTGCCAGCAGCTTAGAGGGGACAGTGAACACTGAAGCTTTCTTT	CASSLEGTVNTEAFF